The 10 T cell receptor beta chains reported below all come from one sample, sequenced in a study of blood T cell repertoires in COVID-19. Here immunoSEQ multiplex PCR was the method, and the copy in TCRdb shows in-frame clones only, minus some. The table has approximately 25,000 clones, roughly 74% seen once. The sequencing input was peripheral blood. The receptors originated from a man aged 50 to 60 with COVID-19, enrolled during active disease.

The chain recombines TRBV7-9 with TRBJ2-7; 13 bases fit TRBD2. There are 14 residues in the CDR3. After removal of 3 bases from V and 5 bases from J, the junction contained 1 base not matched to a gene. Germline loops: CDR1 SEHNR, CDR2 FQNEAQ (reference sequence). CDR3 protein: CASSFGLAGDEQYF. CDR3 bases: TGTGCCAGCAGCTTCGGACTAGCGGGAGACGAGCAGTACTTC.

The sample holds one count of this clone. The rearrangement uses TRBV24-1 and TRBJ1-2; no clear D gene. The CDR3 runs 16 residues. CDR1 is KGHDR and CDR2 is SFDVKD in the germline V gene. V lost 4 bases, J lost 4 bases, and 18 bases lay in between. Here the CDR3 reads CATSDSKRGGGYGYTF. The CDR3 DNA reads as TGTGCCACCAGTGACTCCAAGCGGGGTGGAGGCTATGGCTACACCTTC.

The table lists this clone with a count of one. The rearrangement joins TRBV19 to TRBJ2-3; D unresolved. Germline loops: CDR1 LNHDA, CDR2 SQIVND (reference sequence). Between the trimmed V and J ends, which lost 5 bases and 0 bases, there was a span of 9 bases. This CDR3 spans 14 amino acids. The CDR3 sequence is CASSYTASTDTQYF. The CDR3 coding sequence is TGTGCCAGTAGTTACACAGCTAGCACAGATACGCAGTATTTT.

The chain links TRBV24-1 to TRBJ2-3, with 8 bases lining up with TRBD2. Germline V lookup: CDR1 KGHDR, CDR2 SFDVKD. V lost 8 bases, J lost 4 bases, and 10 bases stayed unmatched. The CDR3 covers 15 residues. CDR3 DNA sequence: TGTGCCACCATGGGTAGCGGGATGGCCGCAGATACGCAGTATTTT. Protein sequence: CATMGSGMAADTQYF.

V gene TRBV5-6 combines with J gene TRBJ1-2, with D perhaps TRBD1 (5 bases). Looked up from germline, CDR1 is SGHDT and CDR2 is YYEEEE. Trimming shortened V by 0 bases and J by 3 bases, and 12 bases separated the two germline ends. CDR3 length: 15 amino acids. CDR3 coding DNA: TGTGCCAGCAGCTTGGCCAACAGGAGGGACTATGGCTACACCTTC. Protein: CASSLANRRDYGYTF.

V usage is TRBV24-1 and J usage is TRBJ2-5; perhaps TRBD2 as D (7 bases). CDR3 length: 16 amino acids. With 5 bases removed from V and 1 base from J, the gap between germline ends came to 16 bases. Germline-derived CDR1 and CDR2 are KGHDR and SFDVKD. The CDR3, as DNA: TGTGCCACCAGTGGAGGCCCGGGGGGCAGCCAAGAGACCCAGTACTTC. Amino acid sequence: CATSGGPGGSQETQYF.

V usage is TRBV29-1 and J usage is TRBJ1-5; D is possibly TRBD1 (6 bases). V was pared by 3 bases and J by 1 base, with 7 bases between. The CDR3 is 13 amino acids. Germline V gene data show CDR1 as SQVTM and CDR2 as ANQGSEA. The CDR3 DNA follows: TGCAGCGTTGAGACAGGAAGCAATCAGCCCCAGCATTTT. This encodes CSVETGSNQPQHF.

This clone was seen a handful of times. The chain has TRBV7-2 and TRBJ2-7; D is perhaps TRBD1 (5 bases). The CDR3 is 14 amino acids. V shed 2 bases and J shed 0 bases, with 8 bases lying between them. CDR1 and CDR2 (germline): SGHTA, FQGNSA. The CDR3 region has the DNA TGTGCCAGCAGCTTACAGGGAAGCTCCTACGAGCAGTACTTC. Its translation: CASSLQGSSYEQYF.

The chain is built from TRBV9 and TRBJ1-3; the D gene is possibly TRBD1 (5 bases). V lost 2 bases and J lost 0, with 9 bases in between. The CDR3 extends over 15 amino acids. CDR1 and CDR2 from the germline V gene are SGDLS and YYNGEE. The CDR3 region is CASSVNGGSGNTIYF. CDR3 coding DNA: TGTGCCAGCAGCGTCAACGGGGGCTCTGGAAACACCATATATTTT.

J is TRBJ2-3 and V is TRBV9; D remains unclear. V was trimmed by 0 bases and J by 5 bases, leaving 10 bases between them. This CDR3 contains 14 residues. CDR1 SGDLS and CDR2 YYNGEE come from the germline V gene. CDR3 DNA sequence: TGTGCCAGCAGCGTAGAAAGTGGGCAAGATACGCAGTATTTT. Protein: CASSVESGQDTQYF.